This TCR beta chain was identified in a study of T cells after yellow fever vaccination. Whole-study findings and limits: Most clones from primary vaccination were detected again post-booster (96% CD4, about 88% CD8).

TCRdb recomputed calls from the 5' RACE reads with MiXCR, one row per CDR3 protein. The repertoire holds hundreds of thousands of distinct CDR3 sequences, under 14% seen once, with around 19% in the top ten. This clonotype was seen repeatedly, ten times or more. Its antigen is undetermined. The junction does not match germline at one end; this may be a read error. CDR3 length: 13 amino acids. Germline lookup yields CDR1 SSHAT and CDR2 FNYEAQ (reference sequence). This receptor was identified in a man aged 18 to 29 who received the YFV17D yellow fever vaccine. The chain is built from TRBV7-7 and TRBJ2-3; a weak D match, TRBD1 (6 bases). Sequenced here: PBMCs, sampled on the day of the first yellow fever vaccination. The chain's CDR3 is CASSRDTTDTQYF. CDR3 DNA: TGTGCTAGCAGCCGGGACACCACAGATACGCAGTATTTT.